This TCR beta chain was sequenced during a study of naive and memory T cell subsets. Notes on the study in general: The RNA method is potentially sensitive to activation and differentiation changes.

This clonotype turned up a few times. Its target is unknown. This may be a read error: a much more frequent sequence differs by one nucleotide. Ligated cDNA underwent four rounds of PCR with nested alpha and beta constant region primers and SP2. Alpha and beta constant region primers primed reverse transcription for blood and skin samples. TCRdb used MiXCR to reprocess the 5' RACE reads, holding one entry per CDR3 protein. The table shows over 45,000 distinct CDR3 sequences, with 6.5% to 8.5% occurring only once. TCR cDNA received a 3' ligated oligonucleotide that carried a UMI. CDR3 length: 13 amino acids. Germline V CDR1 and CDR2: MNHEY, SVGAGI.

This sequence was found in a female donor in good health. The chain joins TRBV6-5 to TRBJ1-2; 7 bases fit TRBD1. For the CDR3, the DNA is TGTGCCAGCAGTCGGGACAGAAACTATGGCGACACCTTC. Translation gives CASSRDRNYGDTF.